A single sample gave rise to the 6 T cell receptor beta chains below, sequenced in a study of cytomegalovirus exposure and HLA in healthy donors. PCR was performed using 60 Vbeta and 13 Jbeta primers. Generated by immunoSEQ multiplex PCR, the TCRdb table keeps only in-frame clones and is missing some. The sample has 130,000 or so clones; around 78% are singletons. Material for sequencing was PBMCs. The receptors derive from a woman between 18 and 29 years old in good health and CMV-seronegative.

The V gene is TRBV19, the J gene TRBJ2-7, with 12 bases identical to TRBD2. Germline assignment: CDR1 LNHDA and CDR2 SQIVND (reference sequence). The V and J ends lost 5 bases and 1 base, in that order; junction bases with no gene match: 3. The CDR3 is made up of 15 amino acids. CDR3 residues: CASSVGTSGSYEQYF. The CDR3 DNA sequence: TGTGCCAGTAGTGTCGGGACTAGCGGGTCCTACGAGCAGTACTTC. Based on the CDR3 plus reference TRBV19 and TRBJ2-7, the full variable domain is DGGITQSPKYLFRKEGQNVTLSCEQNLNHDAMYWYRQDPGQGLRLIYYSQIVNDFQKGDIAEGYSVSREKKESFPLTVTSAQKNPTAFYLCASSVGTSGSYEQYFGPGTRLTVT.

The table lists this clone with a count of one. The DNA for the CDR3 is TGTGCCAGCAGCTTAGTAGCTAACGAGCAGTACTTC. It codes for CASSLVANEQYF. J is TRBJ2-7 and V is TRBV11-2, with D uncertain. The CDR3 extends over 12 amino acids. Trimming left V 1 base short and J 5 bases short, with 6 bases between. From germline, CDR1 is SGHAT and CDR2 FQNNGV.

V usage is TRBV12-5 and J usage is TRBJ1-3; 7 positions match TRBD1. The V gene end was trimmed by 5 bases and the J gene end by 2 bases; junction bases not matched to a gene: 6. Germline values: CDR1 LGHNT, CDR2 FRNRAP. The CDR3 is made up of 15 amino acids. DNA for the CDR3: TGTGCTAGTGGTGCCGGGACAGCCACTGGAAACACCATATATTTT. Its translation is CASGAGTATGNTIYF.

The chain employs TRBV5-1 and TRBJ2-7; TRBD2 agrees at 7 bases. CDR3 length equals 17 residues. CDR1 is SGHRS, CDR2 YFSETQ, per germline. J was trimmed by 5 bases and V by 1 base; bases with no gene match: 15. DNA of the CDR3: TGCGCCAGCAGCTTGTACTCGAGTGGGAGGGGCGACGACGAGCAGTACTTC. Its protein is CASSLYSSGRGDDEQYF.

V and J are TRBV19 and TRBJ2-1; 10 nucleotides line up with TRBD2. The CDR3 loop spans 18 amino acids. Germline V gene data show CDR1 as LNHDA and CDR2 as SQIVND (reference sequence). J gave up 0 bases and V 3 bases, and 8 bases lay outside the gene matches. The DNA for the CDR3 is TGTGCCAGTAGTATCGGGACTAGCGAGATCCACTCCTACAATGAGCAGTTCTTC. Translating gives CASSIGTSEIHSYNEQFF.

This sequence joins TRBV14 and TRBJ2-7, with 13 bases matching TRBD2. J gave up 5 bases and V 0 bases, and 4 bases lay outside the gene matches. This CDR3 contains 16 residues. CDR1 is SGHDN, CDR2 FVKESK, per germline. The CDR3 loop is CASSQDGLAGAHEQYF. In nucleotides, the CDR3 is TGTGCCAGCAGCCAAGATGGACTAGCGGGAGCCCACGAGCAGTACTTC.